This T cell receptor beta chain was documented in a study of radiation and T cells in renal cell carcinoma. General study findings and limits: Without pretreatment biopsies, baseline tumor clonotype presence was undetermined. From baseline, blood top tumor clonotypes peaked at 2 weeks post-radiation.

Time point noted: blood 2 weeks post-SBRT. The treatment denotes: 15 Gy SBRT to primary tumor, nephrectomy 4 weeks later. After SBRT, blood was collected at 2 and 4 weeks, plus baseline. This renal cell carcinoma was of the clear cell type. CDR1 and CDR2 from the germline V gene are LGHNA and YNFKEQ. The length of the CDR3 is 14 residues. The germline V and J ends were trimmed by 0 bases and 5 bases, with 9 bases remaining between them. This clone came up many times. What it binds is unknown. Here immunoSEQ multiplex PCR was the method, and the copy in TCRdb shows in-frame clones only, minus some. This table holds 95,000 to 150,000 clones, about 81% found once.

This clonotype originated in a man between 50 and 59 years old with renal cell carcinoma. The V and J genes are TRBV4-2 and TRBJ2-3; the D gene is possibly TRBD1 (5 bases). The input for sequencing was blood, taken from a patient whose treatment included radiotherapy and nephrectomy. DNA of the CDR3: TGTGCCAGCAGCCAAGAGTGGGGCCGAGATACGCAGTATTTT. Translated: CASSQEWGRDTQYF.